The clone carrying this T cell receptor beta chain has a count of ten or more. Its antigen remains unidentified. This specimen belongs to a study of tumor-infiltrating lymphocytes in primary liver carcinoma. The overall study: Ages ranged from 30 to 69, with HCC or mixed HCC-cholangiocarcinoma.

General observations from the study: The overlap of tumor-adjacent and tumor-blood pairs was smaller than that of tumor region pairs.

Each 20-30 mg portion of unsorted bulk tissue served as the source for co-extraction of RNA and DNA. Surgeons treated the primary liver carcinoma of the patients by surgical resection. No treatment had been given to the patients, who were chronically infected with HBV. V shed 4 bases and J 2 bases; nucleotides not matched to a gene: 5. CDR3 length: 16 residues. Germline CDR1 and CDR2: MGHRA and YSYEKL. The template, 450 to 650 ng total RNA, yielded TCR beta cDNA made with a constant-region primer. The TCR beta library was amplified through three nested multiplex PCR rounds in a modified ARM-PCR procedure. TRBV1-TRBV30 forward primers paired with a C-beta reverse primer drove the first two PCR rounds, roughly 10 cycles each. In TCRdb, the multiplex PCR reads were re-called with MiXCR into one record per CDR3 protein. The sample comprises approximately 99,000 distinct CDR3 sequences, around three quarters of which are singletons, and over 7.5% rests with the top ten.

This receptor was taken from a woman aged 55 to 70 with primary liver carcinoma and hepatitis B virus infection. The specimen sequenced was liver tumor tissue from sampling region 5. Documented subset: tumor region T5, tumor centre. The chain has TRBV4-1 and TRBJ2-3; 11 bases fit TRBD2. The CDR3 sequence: CASSLGTSGYTDTQYF. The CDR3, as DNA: TGCGCCAGCAGCCTTGGGACTAGCGGATACACAGATACGCAGTATTTT.